These 17 T cell receptor beta chains originate from one sample sequenced in a study of technical replicates of blood from a handful of donors. Assay used: immunoSEQ multiplex PCR; TCRdb lists only in-frame clones, some missing. This sample has under 70,000 clones, with 85% to 90% found just once. The specimen was PBMCs. The receptors come from a human donor in good health. Some clones in this sample may be carry-over from other donors' samples.

V and J are TRBV4-3 and TRBJ2-7, with 9 bases aligning to TRBD1. This CDR3 comprises 15 residues. Per the germline V gene, CDR1 is LGHNA and CDR2 is YSLEER. With 1 base clipped from V and 1 base from J, the junction kept 2 bases outside the gene matches. CDR3 bases: TGCGCCAGCAGCCAAGGGACAGGGGAGTCCTACGAGCAGTACTTC. This translates into CASSQGTGESYEQYF.

J is TRBJ2-5 and V is TRBV6-6, with 7 bases matching TRBD2. The CDR3 consists of 13 residues. After removal of 5 bases from V and 4 bases from J, the junction contained 4 bases not matched to a gene. Germline V gives CDR1 MNHNY, CDR2 SVGAGI (reference sequence). For the CDR3, the DNA is TGTGCCAGCAGTGCGCGGGAGTTAGAGACCCAGTACTTC. It yields the protein CASSARELETQYF.

The V and J genes are TRBV6-1 and TRBJ2-7; 9 bases map to TRBD2. Per germline, CDR1 MNHNS and CDR2 SASEGT. After removal of 7 bases from V and 6 bases from J, the junction contained 7 bases not matched to a gene. The CDR3 contains 13 residues. CDR3 coding DNA: TGTGCCAGCAATGTAGCGGGAGAGGGCGAGCAGTACTTC. Amino acids: CASNVAGEGEQYF.

The rearrangement joins TRBV7-9 to TRBJ2-7; 8 bases are shared with TRBD1. The V and J ends lost 4 bases and 2 bases, in that order; junction bases with no gene match: 7. Germline CDR1 and CDR2: SEHNR and FQNEAQ (reference sequence). The CDR3 is 15 residues long. This CDR3 reads CASSSGTGRTYEQYF. In nucleotides, the CDR3 is TGTGCCAGCAGCTCCGGGACAGGACGAACCTACGAGCAGTACTTC.

V is TRBV7-2 and J is TRBJ2-1; 14 positions match TRBD2. Germline loops: CDR1 SGHTA, CDR2 FQGNSA. V lost 1 base, J lost 0 bases, and 5 bases stayed unmatched. The CDR3 contains 19 residues. The CDR3 protein is CASSLVVGTSGGSYNEQFF. For the CDR3, the DNA is TGTGCCAGCAGCTTAGTGGTCGGGACTAGCGGGGGCTCCTACAATGAGCAGTTCTTC.

This clone occurred once. The chain combines TRBV19 with TRBJ1-2; TRBD1 might be the D (5 bases). This CDR3 contains 13 residues. Deletions cut 6 bases from V and 6 bases from J, with 14 bases between. Per the germline V gene, CDR1 is LNHDA and CDR2 is SQIVND (reference sequence). The CDR3: CASRPPGSHGYTF. The CDR3 DNA reads as TGTGCCAGTAGACCCCCAGGGTCTCATGGCTACACCTTC. The full variable domain, in which reference TRBV19 and TRBJ1-2 provide the parts outside the CDR3, is DGGITQSPKYLFRKEGQNVTLSCEQNLNHDAMYWYRQDPGQGLRLIYYSQIVNDFQKGDIAEGYSVSREKKESFPLTVTSAQKNPTAFYLCASRPPGSHGYTFGSGTRLTVV.

V gene TRBV7-2 combines with J gene TRBJ1-1, with unresolved D. Germline V gives CDR1 SGHTA, CDR2 FQGNSA. V was shortened by 1 base and J by 1 base, with 7 bases between the two germline ends. The CDR3 totals 14 residues. This CDR3 is CASSLVIGNTEAFF. The CDR3 DNA is TGTGCCAGCAGCTTAGTAATCGGGAACACTGAAGCTTTCTTT.

The chain employs TRBV4-3 and TRBJ1-2, with D tentatively TRBD1 (6 bases). Germline assignment: CDR1 LGHNA and CDR2 YSLEER. This CDR3 has 16 residues. Trimming cost V 0 bases and J 2 bases, with 13 bases left between them. The chain's CDR3 is CASSQDYRDKNYGYTF. DNA of the CDR3: TGCGCCAGCAGCCAAGATTACAGGGACAAAAACTATGGCTACACCTTC.

J is TRBJ1-4 and V is TRBV7-9; 7 bases match TRBD1. Per germline, CDR1 SEHNR and CDR2 FQNEAQ (reference sequence). The CDR3 is 15 residues long. V lost 1 base and J lost 8; bases outside the gene matches: 7. CDR3 nucleotides: TGTGCCAGCAGCTTAGGTTCCTTGGACAGGGAAAAACTGTTTTTT. Amino acids: CASSLGSLDREKLFF.

This chain connects TRBV6-1 to TRBJ1-6; 8 bases match TRBD1. Looked up from germline, CDR1 is MNHNS and CDR2 is SASEGT. The CDR3 is 15 residues long. V trimming: 2 bases; J trimming: 10 bases; junction bases outside the gene matches: 7. In DNA, the CDR3 is TGTGCCAGCAGTGAAACAGGGGGAAGTCGATCACCCCTCCACTTT. It translates to CASSETGGSRSPLHF.

The CDR3 spells CASSSLDRGRNQPQHF. The CDR3 DNA follows: TGTGCCAGTAGTAGCCTGGACAGGGGTAGAAATCAGCCCCAGCATTTT. The chain has TRBV19 and TRBJ1-5, with 9 nucleotides matching TRBD1. The CDR3 extends over 16 amino acids. Germline values: CDR1 LNHDA, CDR2 SQIVND (reference sequence). V dropped 4 bases and J dropped 4; count of bases not matched to a gene: 8.

DNA of the CDR3: TGTGCCAGCAGTTTATGGGACAGACAAGAGACCCAGTACTTC. It encodes CASSLWDRQETQYF. The rearrangement links TRBV6-5 to TRBJ2-5, with 7 positions matching TRBD1. With 4 bases clipped from V and 2 bases from J, the junction kept 4 bases outside the gene matches. There are 14 residues in the CDR3. The germline V gene has CDR1 MNHEY and CDR2 SVGAGI.

This clone is large. This sequence joins TRBV6-4 and TRBJ1-1; D is unclear. This CDR3 has 13 residues. Between the trimmed V and J ends, which lost 3 bases and 2 bases, there was a span of 7 bases. Looked up from germline, CDR1 is MRHNA and CDR2 is SNTAGT. Written as DNA, the CDR3 is TGTGCCAGCAGTGAATCAGGAAACACTGAAGCTTTCTTT. Translation: CASSESGNTEAFF.

The gene calls are TRBV10-3 and TRBJ2-3, with a possible D match to TRBD1 (7 bases). This CDR3 has 13 residues. Germline V gives CDR1 ENHRY, CDR2 SYGVKD. V lost 8 bases and J lost 6, with 15 bases in between. This CDR3 reads CAIGTEGRDTQYF. Written as DNA, the CDR3 is TGTGCCATCGGGACAGAGGGGAGGGATACGCAGTATTTT.

CDR3 sequence (DNA): TGTGCCAGCAGTTTACAGGGGTCCTACAATGAGCAGTTCTTC. This codes for CASSLQGSYNEQFF. V gene TRBV27 combines with J gene TRBJ2-1, with a weak D call TRBD1 (6 bases). CDR3 size: 14 residues. CDR1 is MNHEY and CDR2 is SMNVEV in the germline V gene (reference sequence). Trimming stripped 2 bases from V and 1 base from J, with 6 bases between.

This clone was seen only a few times. CDR3: CASTFGVSSNQPQHF. Written as DNA, the CDR3 is TGTGCCAGCACATTCGGGGTTTCGAGCAATCAGCCCCAGCATTTT. The chain carries TRBV19 and TRBJ1-5; D gene uncertain. CDR3 length equals 15 residues. V lost 9 bases to trimming and J lost 1 base, with 16 bases between them. Germline CDR1 LNHDA, CDR2 SQIVND (reference sequence).

The chain has TRBV30 and TRBJ1-5; D might be TRBD1 (5 bases). The CDR3 runs to 14 residues. Per germline, CDR1 GTSNPN and CDR2 SVGIG (reference sequence). V was trimmed by 5 bases and J by 0 bases, leaving 11 bases between them. The CDR3 DNA is TGTGCCTGGGGCGGGGGATATAGCAATCAGCCCCAGCATTTT. It encodes CAWGGGYSNQPQHF.